These 8 T cell receptor beta chains originate from one sample sequenced in a study of shared clonotypes between healthy human individuals. Some clones are missing from TCRdb's copy, which holds only in-frame ones; the method was immunoSEQ multiplex PCR. The sample yields around 2.5 million clones, 93% seen once. Sample: naive CD4+ T cells from PBMCs. Indicated subset: CD45RA+ positively selected. Receptors originate from a man between 18 and 35 years old in good health. Some clones in this sample may be carry-over from other donors' samples.

V gene TRBV7-3 combines with J gene TRBJ2-3; 9 bases align to TRBD1. Looked up from germline, CDR1 is SGHTA and CDR2 is FQGTGA. V lost 1 base to trimming and J lost 6 bases; unmatched junction nucleotides: 5. The CDR3 consists of 15 residues. The CDR3 nucleotides read TGTGCCAGCAGCTTAATGGGACAGGGACAGGATACGCAGTATTTT. Translated, it gives CASSLMGQGQDTQYF.

This sequence joins TRBV19 and TRBJ2-6; D may be TRBD2 (7 bases). Germline V gene sequence: CDR1 LNHDA, CDR2 SQIVND (reference sequence). Trimming left V 4 bases short and J 2 bases short, with 24 bases between. The CDR3 is 20 residues long. The CDR3 DNA sequence: TGTGCCAGTAGTAGCCCACTAGGGAGGGACAAAGGAGCTGGGGCCAACGTCCTGACTTTC. Protein: CASSSPLGRDKGAGANVLTF.

V is TRBV7-3 and J is TRBJ1-1; possible D gene TRBD1, 5 bases. Germline V gene sequence: CDR1 SGHTA, CDR2 FQGTGA. Trimming pared 2 bases from V and 7 bases from J, leaving 11 bases between. The CDR3 runs 13 residues. The CDR3 here is CASSLQQANEAFF. CDR3 nucleotides: TGTGCCAGCAGCTTACAACAGGCCAATGAAGCTTTCTTT.

This clone has only one observation. The chain carries TRBV5-4 and TRBJ2-7; 8 nucleotides agree with TRBD1. Germline CDR1 is SGHNT and CDR2 is YYREEE (reference sequence). The CDR3 is made up of 14 amino acids. The J segment lost 5 bases and the V segment lost 5 bases, leaving 9 bases of the junction unmatched. In nucleotides, the CDR3 is TGTGCCAGCAGAAAGGACAGGGTCGGCAACGAGCAGTACTTC. Amino acid sequence: CASRKDRVGNEQYF.

In regard to this clone: Other DNA sequences in the same sample also yield this CDR3. This chain uses TRBV7-3 with TRBJ1-2, with a weak D call TRBD1 (6 bases). The CDR3 is 13 amino acids. Germline lookup yields CDR1 SGHTA and CDR2 FQGTGA. Between the trimmed V and J ends, which lost 1 base and 7 bases, there was a span of 10 bases. The CDR3 here is CASSLRQGSGYTF. As DNA, the CDR3 is TGTGCCAGCAGCTTAAGGCAGGGGTCTGGCTACACCTTC.

V gene TRBV11-2 combines with J gene TRBJ2-1, with D possibly TRBD1 on 6 matching bases. This CDR3 is built from 15 residues. Germline V gene lookup returns CDR1 SGHAT and CDR2 FQNNGV. The germline V and J ends were trimmed by 4 bases and 3 bases, with 13 bases remaining between them. Here the CDR3 reads CASSSTRTVYNEQFF. Written as DNA, the CDR3 is TGTGCCAGCAGCTCTACAAGGACAGTCTACAATGAGCAGTTCTTC.

The chain couples TRBV11-2 to TRBJ1-4, with D possibly being TRBD1 (5 bases). The CDR3 is 16 amino acids. Germline CDR1 reads SGHAT; CDR2 reads FQNNGV. Trimming removed 4 bases at V and 3 bases at J, with 15 bases between. This CDR3 reads CASSSGFALANEKLFF. The CDR3 coding sequence is TGTGCCAGCAGCTCAGGGTTCGCTTTAGCTAATGAAAAACTGTTTTTT.

V gene TRBV28 combines with J gene TRBJ1-2; 8 bases are a match to TRBD1. The CDR3 is made up of 15 amino acids. V was clipped by 4 bases and J by 8 bases; unmatched bases: 12. CDR1 MDHEN and CDR2 SYDVKM come from the germline V gene. In DNA form, the CDR3 reads TGTGCCAGCAGTTCCCGGACAGGGAGGTTTTGGGGCTACACCTTC. Protein product: CASSSRTGRFWGYTF.